This T cell receptor (beta chain) was documented in a study of cytomegalovirus exposure and HLA in healthy donors. Trimming cost V 4 bases and J 3 bases, with 9 bases left between them. CDR3 length: 13 amino acids. Per the germline V gene, CDR1 is SEHNR and CDR2 is FQNEAQ (reference sequence). With 60 Vbeta and 13 Jbeta primers, the PCR was carried out. Only in-frame clones appear in the TCRdb table, and some are missing; sequencing was by immunoSEQ multiplex PCR. The repertoire holds roughly 130,000 clones, with 70% to 85% as singletons. For this clone: Its target is not known.

Study results and limitations: An assumption of roughly uniform sequencing depth across donors underlay the presence/absence analyses. In a later analysis, specific HLA alleles were associated with around 17,000 TCR beta sequences at a 0.05 false discovery rate.

The TCR comes from a boy younger than 10 in good health and CMV-seronegative. The V call is TRBV7-9, the J call TRBJ1-1; D is perhaps TRBD1 (5 bases). Material for sequencing was PBMCs. The CDR3 nucleotides read TGTGCCAGCAGCTCGGACATGTACACTGAAGCTTTCTTT. Its protein is CASSSDMYTEAFF.